This is a list of T cell receptor beta chains from one sample in a study of blood T cell repertoires in COVID-19. Profiling relied on immunoSEQ multiplex PCR, and the TCRdb table lists in-frame clones only, not all of them. The sample lists 200,000 to 250,000 clones; about 88% were seen once. The sample was peripheral blood. All receptors derive from an older woman with acute or convalescent COVID-19. Both conserved end residues are part of each CDR3. Fields, in order: V gene, D gene, clone size, CDR3 length, J gene, CDR3 protein, CDR3 DNA. A D gene is named only where the DNA matches it firmly. Clone size is shown for a subset of rows, as once, few, many or a class of expanded clone.

v_call: TRBV7-9
d_call: TRBD1
clone_size: .
cdr3_length: 13
j_call: TRBJ1-2
cdr3_aa: CASSLGQGEGYTF
cdr3_nt: TGTGCCAGCAGCCTAGGACAGGGAGAAGGCTACACCTTC

v_call: TRBV4-3
d_call: TRBD2
clone_size: .
cdr3_length: 17
j_call: TRBJ2-3
cdr3_aa: CASSLEIAGGSSDTQYF
cdr3_nt: TGCGCCAGCAGCCTCGAGATAGCGGGAGGGAGCTCGGATACGCAGTATTTT

v_call: TRBV29-1
d_call: TRBD2
clone_size: .
cdr3_length: 15
j_call: TRBJ2-3
cdr3_aa: CSERLAGVVRDTQYF
cdr3_nt: TGCAGCGAAAGACTAGCGGGAGTAGTTAGGGATACGCAGTATTTT

v_call: TRBV7-2
d_call: TRBD2
clone_size: .
cdr3_length: 16
j_call: TRBJ2-2
cdr3_aa: CASSPFTSVQTGELFF
cdr3_nt: TGTGCCAGCAGCCCATTCACTAGCGTGCAGACCGGGGAGCTGTTTTTT

v_call: TRBV6-5
d_call: TRBD1
clone_size: once
cdr3_length: 13
j_call: TRBJ2-4
cdr3_aa: CASSWDRGNIQYF
cdr3_nt: TGTGCCAGCAGCTGGGACAGAGGGAACATTCAGTACTTC

v_call: TRBV19
d_call: TRBD1
clone_size: .
cdr3_length: 16
j_call: TRBJ1-5
cdr3_aa: CASSLIRDRFNQPQHF
cdr3_nt: TGTGCCAGTAGTTTAATCCGGGACAGATTCAATCAGCCCCAGCATTTT

v_call: TRBV6-1
d_call: TRBD1
clone_size: .
cdr3_length: 16
j_call: TRBJ1-4
cdr3_aa: CASSGRQGATNEKLFF
cdr3_nt: TGTGCCAGCAGTGGCCGACAGGGGGCTACTAATGAAAAACTGTTTTTT

v_call: TRBV4-1
d_call: .
clone_size: once
cdr3_length: 16
j_call: TRBJ2-1
cdr3_aa: CASSQGRGLTYNEQFF
cdr3_nt: TGCGCCAGCAGCCAAGGGAGGGGGCTAACCTACAATGAGCAGTTCTTC

v_call: TRBV5-4
d_call: .
clone_size: .
cdr3_length: 16
j_call: TRBJ2-3
cdr3_aa: CASSHRKIGSTDTQYF
cdr3_nt: TGTGCCAGCAGCCACCGTAAAATCGGGAGCACAGATACGCAGTATTTT

v_call: TRBV2
d_call: TRBD1
clone_size: once
cdr3_length: 14
j_call: TRBJ1-5
cdr3_aa: CASSRQGGNQPQHF
cdr3_nt: TGTGCCAGCAGCAGACAGGGTGGAAATCAGCCCCAGCATTTT

v_call: TRBV7-6
d_call: .
clone_size: .
cdr3_length: 14
j_call: TRBJ2-1
cdr3_aa: CASSARLVSSEQFF
cdr3_nt: TGTGCCAGCAGCGCCCGACTAGTTTCAAGCGAGCAGTTCTTC

v_call: TRBV5-8
d_call: .
clone_size: .
cdr3_length: 12
j_call: TRBJ1-2
cdr3_aa: CASRYRVYGYTF
cdr3_nt: TGTGCCAGCAGGTACAGGGTCTATGGCTACACCTTC

v_call: TRBV19
d_call: TRBD2
clone_size: .
cdr3_length: 15
j_call: TRBJ2-1
cdr3_aa: CASSATSGGIFEQFF
cdr3_nt: TGTGCCAGTAGCGCGACTAGCGGGGGGATTTTTGAGCAGTTCTTC

v_call: TRBV6-6
d_call: TRBD1
clone_size: .
cdr3_length: 14
j_call: TRBJ1-6
cdr3_aa: CASRATGGQSPLHF
cdr3_nt: TGTGCCAGCCGTGCGACAGGGGGCCAGTCACCCCTCCACTTT

v_call: TRBV5-1
d_call: TRBD1
clone_size: .
cdr3_length: 15
j_call: TRBJ2-7
cdr3_aa: CASSARDRSIYEQYF
cdr3_nt: TGCGCCAGCAGTGCTCGGGACAGGTCTATCTACGAGCAGTACTTC

v_call: TRBV18
d_call: TRBD1
clone_size: .
cdr3_length: 15
j_call: TRBJ2-7
cdr3_aa: CASSPDRGRFYEQYF
cdr3_nt: TGTGCCAGCTCACCCGACAGGGGGCGCTTCTACGAGCAGTACTTC

v_call: TRBV11-2
d_call: .
clone_size: .
cdr3_length: 15
j_call: TRBJ2-7
cdr3_aa: CASSLERGPSYEQYF
cdr3_nt: TGTGCCAGCAGCTTAGAACGCGGGCCCTCCTACGAGCAGTACTTC

v_call: TRBV27
d_call: .
clone_size: .
cdr3_length: 15
j_call: TRBJ2-2
cdr3_aa: CASSLNGLSTGELFF
cdr3_nt: TGTGCCAGCAGCCTAAATGGACTAAGCACCGGGGAGCTGTTTTTT

v_call: TRBV27
d_call: TRBD1
clone_size: .
cdr3_length: 15
j_call: TRBJ2-4
cdr3_aa: CASSLQGFAKNIQYF
cdr3_nt: TGTGCCAGCAGCTTACAGGGGTTCGCCAAAAACATTCAGTACTTC

v_call: TRBV7-3
d_call: .
clone_size: .
cdr3_length: 14
j_call: TRBJ2-7
cdr3_aa: CASSLEPGSYEQYF
cdr3_nt: TGTGCCAGCAGCTTAGAACCGGGGTCCTACGAGCAGTACTTC

v_call: TRBV10-3
d_call: .
clone_size: .
cdr3_length: 14
j_call: TRBJ2-2
cdr3_aa: CAIRPGQQTGELFF
cdr3_nt: TGTGCCATCAGGCCGGGACAACAAACCGGGGAGCTGTTTTTT

v_call: TRBV18
d_call: TRBD2
clone_size: .
cdr3_length: 16
j_call: TRBJ2-5
cdr3_aa: CASSALGLAQQETQYF
cdr3_nt: TGTGCCAGCTCCGCACTGGGACTAGCACAGCAAGAGACCCAGTACTTC

v_call: TRBV18
d_call: .
clone_size: .
cdr3_length: 13
j_call: TRBJ1-3
cdr3_aa: CASSLPGGNTIYF
cdr3_nt: TGTGCCAGCTCCCTGCCAGGCGGAAACACCATATATTTT

v_call: TRBV6-5
d_call: TRBD2
clone_size: .
cdr3_length: 15
j_call: TRBJ2-5
cdr3_aa: CASNFVAGGQETQYF
cdr3_nt: TGTGCCAGCAACTTCGTAGCGGGGGGGCAGGAGACCCAGTACTTC

v_call: TRBV4-3
d_call: .
clone_size: .
cdr3_length: 16
j_call: TRBJ2-3
cdr3_aa: CASSQGFPSGTDTQYF
cdr3_nt: TGCGCCAGCAGCCAGGGCTTTCCTAGCGGCACAGATACGCAGTATTTT

v_call: TRBV6-4
d_call: TRBD2
clone_size: .
cdr3_length: 14
j_call: TRBJ2-1
cdr3_aa: CASSAQRGSNEQFF
cdr3_nt: TGTGCCAGCAGTGCTCAGCGGGGTAGCAATGAGCAGTTCTTC

v_call: TRBV27
d_call: TRBD1
clone_size: .
cdr3_length: 17
j_call: TRBJ1-2
cdr3_aa: CASRQGTRGPHYYGYTF
cdr3_nt: TGTGCCAGCCGGCAAGGAACCAGGGGGCCTCACTACTATGGCTACACCTTC

v_call: TRBV24-1
d_call: TRBD1
clone_size: .
cdr3_length: 16
j_call: TRBJ1-1
cdr3_aa: CATSDPRQGESTEAFF
cdr3_nt: TGTGCCACCAGTGATCCCCGACAGGGGGAGAGCACTGAAGCTTTCTTT

v_call: TRBV19
d_call: .
clone_size: .
cdr3_length: 15
j_call: TRBJ2-7
cdr3_aa: CASSITVGPSYEQYF
cdr3_nt: TGTGCCAGTAGTATCACAGTGGGGCCCTCCTACGAGCAGTACTTC

v_call: TRBV10-2
d_call: TRBD1
clone_size: .
cdr3_length: 15
j_call: TRBJ1-1
cdr3_aa: CASRGLTGGNTEAFF
cdr3_nt: TGCGCCAGCAGGGGATTGACAGGGGGGAACACTGAAGCTTTCTTT

v_call: TRBV11-1
d_call: TRBD2
clone_size: few
cdr3_length: 15
j_call: TRBJ2-1
cdr3_aa: CASSPQAGGYNEQFF
cdr3_nt: TGTGCCAGCAGCCCCCAAGCGGGGGGATACAATGAGCAGTTCTTC

v_call: TRBV5-1
d_call: TRBD1
clone_size: .
cdr3_length: 14
j_call: TRBJ1-1
cdr3_aa: CASSWTGPNTEAFF
cdr3_nt: TGCGCCAGCAGCTGGACAGGTCCGAACACTGAAGCTTTCTTT

v_call: TRBV5-4
d_call: .
clone_size: .
cdr3_length: 14
j_call: TRBJ2-4
cdr3_aa: CASSLRGTKGIQYF
cdr3_nt: TGTGCCAGCAGCTTGAGGGGTACGAAGGGCATTCAGTACTTC

v_call: TRBV9
d_call: TRBD2
clone_size: .
cdr3_length: 17
j_call: TRBJ2-7
cdr3_aa: CASSVAMRGAGSYEQYF
cdr3_nt: TGTGCCAGCAGCGTAGCCATGCGGGGGGCCGGGTCCTACGAGCAGTACTTC

v_call: TRBV27
d_call: TRBD1
clone_size: once
cdr3_length: 13
j_call: TRBJ2-7
cdr3_aa: CASSRTGFYEQYF
cdr3_nt: TGTGCCAGCAGTCGGACAGGCTTCTACGAGCAGTACTTC

v_call: TRBV7-9
d_call: .
clone_size: few
cdr3_length: 12
j_call: TRBJ2-7
cdr3_aa: CASGTPTGEQYF
cdr3_nt: TGTGCCAGCGGGACTCCCACGGGGGAGCAGTACTTC

v_call: TRBV11-2
d_call: .
clone_size: .
cdr3_length: 16
j_call: TRBJ1-1
cdr3_aa: CASTPTVGARDTEAFF
cdr3_nt: TGTGCCAGCACTCCGACGGTGGGGGCGCGGGACACTGAAGCTTTCTTT

v_call: TRBV3-1/TRBV3-2
d_call: .
clone_size: .
cdr3_length: 15
j_call: TRBJ2-1
cdr3_aa: CASSPDRTWGNEQFF
cdr3_nt: TGTGCCAGCAGCCCCGACAGGACCTGGGGGAATGAGCAGTTCTTC

v_call: TRBV11-2
d_call: TRBD1
clone_size: .
cdr3_length: 16
j_call: TRBJ1-3
cdr3_aa: CASSLDRAPSGNTIYF
cdr3_nt: TGTGCCAGCAGCCTAGACAGGGCTCCCTCTGGAAACACCATATATTTT

v_call: TRBV5-1
d_call: TRBD1
clone_size: .
cdr3_length: 15
j_call: TRBJ2-7
cdr3_aa: CASSARDRGLYEQYF
cdr3_nt: TGCGCCAGCAGCGCCCGGGACAGGGGGCTCTACGAGCAGTACTTC

v_call: TRBV5-1
d_call: TRBD1
clone_size: few
cdr3_length: 14
j_call: TRBJ2-2
cdr3_aa: CASSWRDRAGELFF
cdr3_nt: TGCGCCAGCAGCTGGAGGGACAGGGCCGGGGAGCTGTTTTTT

v_call: TRBV4-2
d_call: .
clone_size: .
cdr3_length: 13
j_call: TRBJ1-5
cdr3_aa: CASSQLSTGPQHF
cdr3_nt: TGTGCCAGCAGCCAACTTTCGACGGGGCCCCAGCATTTT

v_call: TRBV7-3
d_call: TRBD2
clone_size: .
cdr3_length: 15
j_call: TRBJ2-1
cdr3_aa: CASSPGLAGNNEQFF
cdr3_nt: TGTGCCAGCAGCCCGGGACTAGCGGGGAACAATGAGCAGTTCTTC

v_call: TRBV9
d_call: TRBD1
clone_size: .
cdr3_length: 14
j_call: TRBJ1-1
cdr3_aa: CASSVGGTGTEAFF
cdr3_nt: TGTGCCAGCAGCGTAGGGGGGACAGGGACTGAAGCTTTCTTT

v_call: TRBV5-4
d_call: .
clone_size: .
cdr3_length: 15
j_call: TRBJ2-3
cdr3_aa: CASSPRTGRADTQYF
cdr3_nt: TGTGCCAGCAGCCCTCGGACAGGGAGGGCAGATACGCAGTATTTT

v_call: TRBV11-2
d_call: .
clone_size: .
cdr3_length: 15
j_call: TRBJ2-2
cdr3_aa: CASSLLEGGTGELFF
cdr3_nt: TGTGCCAGCAGCTTACTGGAGGGCGGCACCGGGGAGCTGTTTTTT

v_call: TRBV25-1
d_call: .
clone_size: .
cdr3_length: 15
j_call: TRBJ2-3
cdr3_aa: CASSRDSGVTDTQYF
cdr3_nt: TGTGCCAGCAGTCGGGATTCTGGGGTCACAGATACGCAGTATTTT

v_call: TRBV7-3
d_call: TRBD2
clone_size: .
cdr3_length: 13
j_call: TRBJ2-5
cdr3_aa: CASSLGLGETQYF
cdr3_nt: TGTGCCAGCAGCTTAGGACTAGGGGAGACCCAGTACTTC

v_call: TRBV9
d_call: .
clone_size: .
cdr3_length: 16
j_call: TRBJ1-6
cdr3_aa: CASSVAGAASNSPLHF
cdr3_nt: TGTGCCAGCAGCGTAGCAGGGGCCGCTTCTAATTCACCCCTCCACTTT

v_call: TRBV24-1
d_call: .
clone_size: .
cdr3_length: 14
j_call: TRBJ1-3
cdr3_aa: CATSDSTVRNTIYF
cdr3_nt: TGTGCCACCAGTGATTCTACTGTCCGGAACACCATATATTTT

v_call: TRBV28
d_call: TRBD1
clone_size: .
cdr3_length: 16
j_call: TRBJ1-3
cdr3_aa: CASSSRGTGSGNTIYF
cdr3_nt: TGTGCCAGCAGCTCCAGGGGGACAGGCTCTGGAAACACCATATATTTT

v_call: TRBV9
d_call: .
clone_size: .
cdr3_length: 15
j_call: TRBJ2-7
cdr3_aa: CASSVGPDFAYEQYF
cdr3_nt: TGTGCCAGCAGCGTAGGCCCGGACTTTGCTTACGAGCAGTACTTC

v_call: TRBV5-4
d_call: .
clone_size: .
cdr3_length: 12
j_call: TRBJ2-7
cdr3_aa: CASSQDRYEQYF
cdr3_nt: TGTGCCAGCAGCCAAGACAGATACGAGCAGTACTTC

v_call: TRBV7-2
d_call: .
clone_size: .
cdr3_length: 18
j_call: TRBJ1-2
cdr3_aa: CASSLASLQTAINYGYTF
cdr3_nt: TGTGCCAGCAGCTTAGCCTCCCTGCAGACAGCGATAAACTATGGCTACACCTTC

v_call: TRBV19
d_call: .
clone_size: .
cdr3_length: 15
j_call: TRBJ1-3
cdr3_aa: CASSIDRSSGNTIYF
cdr3_nt: TGTGCCAGTAGTATAGACCGGAGCTCTGGAAACACCATATATTTT

v_call: TRBV12-3/TRBV12-4
d_call: TRBD1
clone_size: few
cdr3_length: 13
j_call: TRBJ1-5
cdr3_aa: CASRGTGNQPQHF
cdr3_nt: TGTGCCAGCAGGGGGACAGGGAATCAGCCCCAGCATTTT

v_call: TRBV19
d_call: TRBD1
clone_size: .
cdr3_length: 15
j_call: TRBJ1-2
cdr3_aa: CASRDGQGENYGYTF
cdr3_nt: TGTGCCAGCCGAGACGGACAGGGCGAGAACTATGGCTACACCTTC

v_call: TRBV6-5
d_call: .
clone_size: .
cdr3_length: 14
j_call: TRBJ1-3
cdr3_aa: CASSQGAFGNTIYF
cdr3_nt: TGTGCCAGCAGCCAAGGGGCCTTCGGAAACACCATATATTTT

v_call: TRBV30
d_call: TRBD1
clone_size: .
cdr3_length: 13
j_call: TRBJ1-5
cdr3_aa: CAWADRGNQPQHF
cdr3_nt: TGTGCCTGGGCGGACAGGGGGAATCAGCCCCAGCATTTT